Included here is one TCR beta chain sequence, with context. Its antigen is as yet unknown. The data stem from a study of T cell repertoires and HLA-DP antigens. Study in general: One alloantigen had roughly ten groove amino acid differences from self, the other one. Pre-culture CD4+ samples used around 1.3 ug DNA versus 200 to 250 ng for CD137+CD4+ sorts.

The CDR3 covers 13 residues. In germline, CDR1 is MNHEY, CDR2 SVGAGI. V shed 2 bases and J shed 4 bases, with 8 bases lying between them. For pre-culture CD4+ samples, the target was 200,000 T cell genomes. The assay was immunoSEQ multiplex PCR, and TCRdb's table has in-frame clones only and misses some. The data hold roughly 110,000 clones, with over 90% observed a single time. The chain recombines TRBV6-5 with TRBJ2-5, with D uncertain. The sequencing input was CD4+ T cells from PBMCs. This TCR was recovered from a woman under 30 in good health and CMV-seronegative. Here the CDR3 reads CASSYGGRETQYF. CDR3 sequence (DNA): TGTGCCAGCAGTTACGGCGGCCGAGAGACCCAGTACTTC.